This TCR beta chain was sequenced during a study of human T cells and chemical hapten exposure. Germline CDR1 reads SGHRS; CDR2 reads YFSETQ. This CDR3 has 19 amino acids. Trimming removed 2 bases from V and 0 bases from J; junction bases left unmatched: 9. The study's findings and limits: Compared to controls, expanded TCRs made significantly more large clusters of similar CDR3s. No alteration of TCRs above 1 in 1000 frequency was seen with DPC sensitization. As the donors had alopecia, their immune response may differ from healthy people's.

Time point here: patch test 2, 6 weeks after DPC sensitization. Treatment here: therapeutic diphenylcyclopropenone sensitization with weekly scalp DPC. Those who donated were patients with alopecia, 18 to 70 years of age, and suitable for DPC. TCRdb independently ran MiXCR on the RACE reads; one entry per CDR3 protein. This repertoire shows 90,000 to 110,000 distinct CDR3 sequences, roughly 10% found once; its top ten account for 2.5% to 3.5%. This clonotype was counted many times. Its antigen is as yet unknown. This TCR was recovered from a woman between 40 and 55 years old with alopecia areata. Some clones in this sample may be carry-over from other donors' samples. The sample here was whole blood, taken in connection with sensitization to the hapten diphenylcyclopropenone (DPC). This rearrangement joins TRBV5-1 to TRBJ2-1, with 12 bases lining up with TRBD2. Written as DNA, the CDR3 is TGCGCCAGCAGCTTAAGTCCTAGCGGGGGGGCCGACTCCTACAATGAGCAGTTCTTC. Translated, it gives CASSLSPSGGADSYNEQFF.